The next 21 T cell receptor beta chains were all read from a single sample in a study of T-cell reconstitution after alpha-beta-depleted transplantation in children. During its preparation, the TCRbeta library received unique molecular identifiers. From the PCR reads, TCRdb called clonotypes with MiXCR, one entry per CDR3 protein. The sample records under 450,000 distinct CDR3 sequences, around 15% being singletons. This sample comprised PBMCs, mostly from graft donor cells, obtained 360 days after TCRalphabeta/CD19-depleted stem cell transplant. The source of these receptors is a boy younger than two who had a stem cell transplant for Wiskott-Aldrich syndrome, so the T cells may come from the graft donor.

This chain uses TRBV20-1 with TRBJ2-7; D possibly matches TRBD1 or TRBD2 (5 bases each). The CDR3 has 13 amino acids. Germline V gives CDR1 DFQATT, CDR2 SNEGSKA (reference sequence). The V end lost 0 bases, the J end lost 6 bases, and 12 bases lay between the germline ends. This CDR3 reads CSARDPPGGEQYF. The CDR3 DNA is TGCAGTGCTAGAGATCCCCCTGGGGGCGAGCAGTACTTC.

The chain employs TRBV7-9 and TRBJ1-4; 7 bases agree with TRBD1. Germline trimming cut 5 bases from V and 4 bases from J; bases unmatched to any gene: 4. Germline lookup yields CDR1 SEHNR and CDR2 FQNEAQ (reference sequence). This CDR3 is 14 amino acids long. The CDR3, as DNA: TGTGCCAGCAGCCCGGGACAGTATAATGAAAAACTGTTTTTT. As protein: CASSPGQYNEKLFF.

This clonotype was picked up a small number of times. The chain recombines TRBV7-2 with TRBJ2-5, with D uncertain. Germline assignment: CDR1 SGHTA and CDR2 FQGNSA. CDR3 length equals 16 residues. Trimming left V 5 bases short and J 3 bases short, with 19 bases between. The CDR3 spells CASSQTVRSFEETQYF. The CDR3 DNA is TGTGCCAGCAGCCAAACAGTGAGGAGCTTTGAAGAGACCCAGTACTTC.

The rearrangement uses TRBV6-5 and TRBJ2-5; no definite D call. CDR1 and CDR2 (germline): MNHEY, SVGAGI. This CDR3 is 15 amino acids long. Trimming cost V 0 bases and J 2 bases, with 10 bases left between them. The CDR3 DNA sequence: TGTGCCAGCAGTTACTCCGGGTTGAGACAAGAGACCCAGTACTTC. The encoded protein is CASSYSGLRQETQYF.

This clonotype was seen only a few times. The chain is built from TRBV29-1 and TRBJ2-7; D is undetermined. The germline CDR1 and CDR2 sequences are SQVTM and ANQGSEA. Deletions cut 3 bases from V and 2 bases from J, with 8 bases between. This CDR3 contains 12 residues. The CDR3 DNA is TGCAGCGTTGAGGCAGGTCCCTACGAGCAGTACTTC. As protein: CSVEAGPYEQYF.

This sequence joins TRBV7-2 and TRBJ1-3, with D uncertain. Trimming left V 1 base short and J 4 bases short, with 8 bases between. This CDR3 has 14 residues. Germline lookup yields CDR1 SGHTA and CDR2 FQGNSA. This chain's CDR3 is CASSLGGRGNTIYF. Here the CDR3 DNA reads TGTGCCAGCAGCTTAGGAGGGCGGGGAAACACCATATATTTT.

This clonotype was detected a few times. The V call is TRBV7-2, the J call TRBJ1-1, with D uncertain. CDR1 and CDR2 (germline): SGHTA, FQGNSA. The CDR3 contains 19 residues. Deletions cut 0 bases from V and 0 bases from J, with 20 bases between. The CDR3: CASSLAPFALHTMNTEAFF. DNA of the CDR3: TGTGCCAGCAGCTTAGCGCCGTTCGCTCTCCACACCATGAACACTGAAGCTTTCTTT.

The rearrangement links TRBV2 to TRBJ2-7; D perhaps matches TRBD2 (5 bases). The V and J ends lost 10 bases and 6 bases respectively, with 13 bases between them. Germline CDR1 SNHLY, CDR2 FYNNEI. The CDR3 is 11 residues long. Here the CDR3 reads CAIAREGEQYF. The CDR3 nucleotides are TGTGCCATTGCCCGAGAGGGCGAGCAGTACTTC.

The chain has TRBV5-1 and TRBJ1-1; D not certain. V lost 4 bases to trimming and J lost 8 bases, with 12 bases between them. Germline assignment: CDR1 SGHRS and CDR2 YFSETQ. The CDR3 covers 12 residues. In DNA, the CDR3 is TGCGCCAGCAGCCGGCCTGGTCCCGAAGCTTTCTTT. This encodes CASSRPGPEAFF.

The chain joins TRBV7-2 to TRBJ2-2; D ambiguous. The V end lost 5 bases, the J end lost 1 base, and 17 bases lay between the germline ends. Germline V CDR1 and CDR2: SGHTA, FQGNSA. The CDR3 contains 17 residues. In DNA form, the CDR3 reads TGTGCCAGCAGCCCGCTAGTCGCCAGGCAGAACACCGGGGAGCTGTTTTTT. It yields the protein CASSPLVARQNTGELFF.

This clonotype was observed at least ten times. The chain has TRBV12-3 or TRBV12-4 and TRBJ1-5; TRBD1 is a possible D gene (5 bases). V was trimmed by 6 bases and J by 5 bases, leaving 11 bases between them. This CDR3 has 13 residues. DNA for the CDR3: TGTGCCAGCAGCCCAGACAGATATCAGCCCCAGCATTTT. It encodes CASSPDRYQPQHF.

The chain is built from TRBV6-6 and TRBJ2-7, with 7 bases lining up with TRBD2. Germline CDR1 reads MNHNY; CDR2 reads SVGAGI (reference sequence). Losses at the gene ends were 7 bases for V and 6 bases for J; bases not matched to a gene: 9. CDR3 size: 13 residues. The CDR3 protein is CASNSWGRGEQYF. CDR3 sequence (DNA): TGTGCCAGCAACTCCTGGGGGAGGGGCGAGCAGTACTTC.

This clonotype was seen a handful of times. The V and J genes are TRBV28 and TRBJ1-5; maybe TRBD1 (6 bases). This CDR3 has 12 amino acids. Deletions cut 9 bases from V and 4 bases from J, with 10 bases between. CDR1 is MDHEN and CDR2 is SYDVKM in the germline V gene. CDR3 residues: CASGGWNQPQHF. In DNA, the CDR3 is TGTGCCAGTGGGGGCTGGAATCAGCCCCAGCATTTT. The whole variable domain, filled in from reference TRBV28 and TRBJ1-5, reads DVKVTQSSRYLVKRTGEKVFLECVQDMDHENMFWYRQDPGLGLRLIYFSYDVKMKEKGDIPEGYSVSREKKERFSLILESASTNQTSMYLCASGGWNQPQHFGDGTRLSIL.

The chain is built from TRBV9 and TRBJ2-1, with unresolved D. Germline values: CDR1 SGDLS, CDR2 YYNGEE. The CDR3 runs to 15 residues. V lost 1 base and J 0 bases, leaving 8 bases between the germline ends. In DNA form, the CDR3 reads TGTGCCAGCAGCGTATCTAGTGGCTCCTACAATGAGCAGTTCTTC. It specifies CASSVSSGSYNEQFF.

A few counts support this clonotype. This chain uses TRBV7-9 with TRBJ2-1; maybe TRBD2 (5 bases). From germline, CDR1 is SEHNR and CDR2 FQNEAQ (reference sequence). The ends were cut back, 1 base at V and 8 bases at J, with 12 bases in the middle. CDR3 length equals 14 residues. The CDR3 region has the DNA TGTGCCAGCAGCTTAGGGTTTTTGCGGGATGAGCAGTTCTTC. Translation gives CASSLGFLRDEQFF.

The chain recombines TRBV25-1 with TRBJ2-7; 8 positions match TRBD1. Germline lookup yields CDR1 MGHDK and CDR2 SYGVNS. The length of the CDR3 is 16 residues. V dropped 5 bases and J dropped 0; count of bases not matched to a gene: 9. CDR3 sequence reads: CASSLNSGQVSYEQYF. For the CDR3, the DNA is TGTGCCAGCAGTCTTAACTCGGGACAGGTCTCCTACGAGCAGTACTTC.

This clonotype occurred many times. The genes are TRBV5-1 and TRBJ2-4, with D perhaps TRBD2 (5 bases). This CDR3 is built from 13 residues. Germline CDR1 reads SGHRS; CDR2 reads YFSETQ. V lost 0 bases and J lost 5, with 6 bases in between. CDR3 residues: CASSLAGENIQYF. CDR3 nucleotides: TGCGCCAGCAGCTTGGCCGGGGAAAACATTCAGTACTTC.

This clonotype appeared a few times. For the CDR3, the DNA is TGTGCCAGCAGCCACCGACAGGGGGCTGATGGCTACACCTTC. Translation: CASSHRQGADGYTF. The V and J genes are TRBV7-8 and TRBJ1-2; 10 nucleotides agree with TRBD1. Germline V lookup: CDR1 SGHVS, CDR2 FQNEAQ. The CDR3 length is 14 residues. Trimming removed 5 bases from V and 6 bases from J; junction bases left unmatched: 6. Combining the CDR3 with reference TRBV7-8 and TRBJ1-2 gives the whole variable domain GAGVSQSPRYKVAKRGQDVALRCDPISGHVSLFWYQQALGQGPEFLTYFQNEAQLDKSGLPSDRFFAERPEGSVSTLKIQRTQQEDSAVYLCASSHRQGADGYTFGSGTRLTVV.

This clonotype was counted a few times. The genes are TRBV5-1 and TRBJ1-1; 7 bases align to TRBD1. From germline, CDR1 is SGHRS and CDR2 YFSETQ. With 0 bases clipped from V and 4 bases from J, the junction kept 3 bases outside the gene matches. The CDR3 runs to 14 residues. In DNA form, the CDR3 reads TGCGCCAGCAGCTTGGATCAGGGGGGCACTGAAGCTTTCTTT. Protein product: CASSLDQGGTEAFF.

This clonotype has only a few counts. V gene TRBV7-8 combines with J gene TRBJ2-1; a possible D gene is TRBD2 (6 bases). The CDR3 is made up of 18 amino acids. Trimming removed 4 bases from V and 2 bases from J, with 21 bases in between. CDR1 and CDR2 from the germline V gene are SGHVS and FQNEAQ. The CDR3 here is CASSYKLACGVTYNEQFF. Here the CDR3 DNA reads TGTGCCAGCAGCTACAAATTAGCATGCGGGGTGACCTACAATGAGCAGTTCTTC.

This chain joins TRBV4-2 and TRBJ2-5; D is perhaps TRBD1 or TRBD2 (5 bases each). V lost 1 base and J 3 bases, leaving 9 bases between the germline ends. The length of the CDR3 is 14 residues. Germline V gives CDR1 LGHNA, CDR2 YNFKEQ. The CDR3 DNA follows: TGTGCCAGCAGCCAAGTTCTGGGGGAAGAGACCCAGTACTTC. Translation: CASSQVLGEETQYF.